This T cell receptor (beta chain) originates from a study of T cells after yellow fever vaccination (dated by TCRdb to the late 2010s). At the level of the whole study: The SMART-Seq v4 Ultra Low Input RNA kit was used to prepare libraries from fractions with low cell numbers. The cohort comprised two healthy male donors, one aged 18 to 30 and one aged 30 to 40 years. To follow T-cell clones before and after primary and booster YFV17D yellow fever vaccination, bulk TCR alpha and beta repertoires were sequenced over time. Blood was drawn at multiple timepoints before and after primary and secondary immunization, with bulk PBMC replicates and cell subsets isolated. Points the paper makes about the study in general: Most clones expanded after primary vaccination (roughly 96% of CD4 and 70% to 90% of CD8) were re-detected after the booster, suggesting that broad memory maintenance occurred. Compared with the primary T-cell response, the secondary T-cell response was weaker but faster, peaking on day 5 rather than day 15. Only two donors were included in the study, so the extent to which the findings can be generalized is limited. A small share of clonotypes was detected in both CD4 and CD8 compartments, with the overlap likely arising from convergent recombination. Computational filtering was needed because FACS-sorted repertoires could contain abundant contaminating clonotypes from the bulk population.

Reads for this sample came from an Illumina NovaSeq 6000. Synthesis of TCR cDNA relied on 5'RACE template switching, a step that introduced a universal primer site along with unique molecular identifiers. cDNA synthesis was primed from both the TCR alpha and TCR beta constant segments. Libraries were amplified in two PCR steps, with sample barcodes and sequencing adapters added in the second step. Libraries were sequenced on Illumina HiSeq 2500 (2x100 bp) or NovaSeq (2x150 bp). The paper's data handling went like this. Demultiplexing of reads and collapsing into UMI consensus sequences were performed with MIGEC, and V(D)J alignment was carried out with MiXCR. Clonotypes responding to the vaccine were identified with edgeR on replicate PBMC samples, with the criteria of FDR below 0.01 and a log2 fold change above 5 up to day 15. Each bulk clonotype received a CD4 or CD8 identity based on whether the sequenced CD4 or CD8 repertoire contained that clonotype at higher abundance. TCRdb reanalyzed the raw reads on its own, using fastp at Q25 for trimming and MiXCR for clone calling, and kept in-frame beta chains. Each record represents a unique CDR3 protein, reported with the most common genes and DNA among its rows. None of the V and J calls come from the authors' own analysis; TCRdb made them. Recorded for this sample are 340,000 or so distinct CDR3 sequences; around 12% of them occurred a single time. The ten largest clonotypes hold about 3% of the sample.

Looking up the germline V gene (reference sequence) yields CDR1 DFQATT and CDR2 SNEGSKA. The CDR3 runs 14 amino acids, cysteine and phenylalanine included. Only the CDR3 part of the read is kept: 42 bases, read in frame from the first base. Trimming leaves V shorter by 4 bases and J shorter by 0 bases, with the junction holding 5 bases beyond the gene matches. This specimen's treatment or condition label, interpreted: live attenuated yellow fever vaccine strain. PBMCs were isolated from peripheral blood using a standard Ficoll-Paque protocol. Dynabeads CD4 and CD8 positive selection kits were used to isolate CD4 and CD8 T-cell fractions. TriZol was used to extract RNA from bulk PBMCs, CD4 and CD8 fractions, and dextramer-positive and dextramer-negative fractions. This clonotype was observed a few times. The antigen it recognizes is unknown. No quality values exist for individual bases; no much larger clone is one base distant.

The TCR comes from a man between 18 and 35 years old who received the YFV17D yellow fever vaccine. Recombination linked TRBV20-1 to TRBJ2-7; a stretch of 8 junction bases matches TRBD1. Here the sequenced sample was CD4+ T cells sorted from PBMCs, taken 15 days after the yellow fever booster vaccination. The CDR3: CSAMRTGHSYEQYF. The base sequence is TGCAGTGCTATGCGGACAGGGCACTCCTACGAGCAGTACTTC.